This T cell receptor (beta chain) is drawn from a study of cytomegalovirus exposure and HLA in healthy donors. Concerning this clone: Its antigen is not known.

The table came from immunoSEQ multiplex PCR; TCRdb's copy has only in-frame clones and leaves some out. The sample yields approximately 60,000 clones, approximately 92% seen once. The CDR3 has 15 residues. J gave up 2 bases and V 5 bases, and 8 bases lay outside the gene matches. Germline V lookup: CDR1 MDHEN, CDR2 SYDVKM. Notes on the study in general: Cytomegalovirus-associated TCR beta chains were listed, numbering more than 150.

The donors belonged to the approximately 130-subject validation cohort, separate from the approximately 670-subject first cohort. The rearrangement links TRBV28 to TRBJ1-1; 7 bases are shared with TRBD1. The receptor's source is a man aged 18 to 30 in good health and CMV-seronegative. Sequencing was carried out using PBMCs. CDR3 residues: CASSAPRGSNTEAFF. CDR3 bases: TGTGCCAGCAGTGCCCCCAGGGGGAGTAACACTGAAGCTTTCTTT.